The rows below give T cell receptor beta chains drawn from one sample of a study of regulatory dendritic cells for organ transplantation. For these TCRs, the target antigens are not known. TCRdb's table, derived via immunoSEQ multiplex PCR, lists solely in-frame clones and lacks some. The sample lists around 20,000 clones, approximately 83% seen once, with 0.55% to 0.75% in the top ten. Material for sequencing was naive CD4+ T cells from blood cultured with regulatory dendritic cells. These receptor sequences come from a human donor in good health. CDR3s include the opening cysteine and the closing phenylalanine or tryptophan. Fields, in order: J gene, D gene, V gene, clone size, CDR3 protein, CDR3 DNA. The D gene is left open where the match is weak. For some rows the clone size is stated as once, few or many, or as a class when expanded; others skip it.

>TRBJ2-1|.|TRBV2|.
CASRELQVSSYNEQFF
TGTGCCAGCAGGGAGCTTCAGGTAAGCTCCTACAATGAGCAGTTCTTC
>TRBJ2-7|TRBD1|TRBV18|.
CASSLGQAGTYEQYF
TGTGCCAGCTCCCTAGGACAGGCAGGTACCTACGAGCAGTACTTC
>TRBJ1-1|TRBD1|TRBV6-5|.
CASSRRTGGFTEAFF
TGTGCCAGCAGTCGCCGGACAGGGGGCTTCACTGAAGCTTTCTTT
>TRBJ2-7|TRBD2|TRBV11-2|.
CASSTSSGGAYEQYF
TGTGCCAGCAGCACGAGTAGCGGGGGGGCTTACGAGCAGTACTTC
>TRBJ2-5|TRBD1|TRBV5-1|.
CASRANTGGETQYF
TGCGCCAGCAGAGCCAATACAGGGGGAGAGACCCAGTACTTC
>TRBJ2-5|.|TRBV2|.
CASGEGVLQTQYF
TGTGCCAGCGGTGAGGGGGTGTTACAGACCCAGTACTTC
>TRBJ1-3|.|TRBV4-2|.
CASSQGDGNTIYF
TGTGCCAGCAGCCAAGGAGACGGAAACACCATATATTTT
>TRBJ2-1|.|TRBV9|.
CASSPGGGSEQFF
TGTGCCAGCAGCCCCGGTGGGGGGAGCGAGCAGTTCTTC
>TRBJ1-2|TRBD1|TRBV5-5|.
CASSFQGALDGGYTF
TGTGCCAGCAGCTTCCAGGGGGCGCTGGATGGTGGCTACACCTTC
>TRBJ2-1|TRBD2|TRBV7-9|.
CASSSKQTSGAGNEQFF
TGTGCCAGCAGCTCCAAGCAGACTAGCGGGGCGGGGAATGAGCAGTTCTTC
>TRBJ2-1|TRBD2|TRBV7-3|.
CASSLRTSGFSEQFF
TGTGCCAGCAGCCTAAGGACTAGCGGGTTTAGTGAGCAGTTCTTC
>TRBJ1-2|.|TRBV2|.
CASSDHETSSDYTF
TGTGCCAGCAGTGACCACGAGACCTCGTCAGACTACACCTTC
>TRBJ2-3|TRBD1|TRBV27|.
CASRSRQGASTDTQYF
TGTGCCAGCAGATCCCGACAGGGGGCGAGCACAGATACGCAGTATTTT
>TRBJ2-7|TRBD2|TRBV4-3|.
CASSQGVAGLAAYEQYF
TGCGCCAGCAGCCAAGGAGTTGCGGGACTAGCAGCTTACGAGCAGTACTTC
>TRBJ1-3|TRBD1|TRBV4-3|.
CASSQAGGLSGNTIYF
TGCGCCAGCAGCCAAGCAGGGGGTCTTTCTGGAAACACCATATATTTT
>TRBJ2-1|.|TRBV7-2|.
CASSSSSRASGEQFF
TGTGCCAGCAGCTCGTCTTCGAGGGCAAGTGGTGAGCAGTTCTTC
>TRBJ2-1|TRBD1|TRBV15|.
CATTTGTGGYNEQFF
TGTGCCACCACAACCGGGACAGGGGGATACAATGAGCAGTTCTTC
>TRBJ2-3|.|TRBV28|.
CASSLAGMGTDTQYF
TGTGCCAGCAGTTTAGCGGGGATGGGTACAGATACGCAGTATTTT
>TRBJ2-5|.|TRBV19|.
CASSIGAAYYETQYF
TGTGCCAGTAGTATCGGAGCGGCCTATTACGAGACCCAGTACTTC
>TRBJ2-1|.|TRBV5-4|few
CASSRDMRLDEQFF
TGTGCCAGCAGCCGAGACATGAGACTGGATGAGCAGTTCTTC
>TRBJ2-6|.|TRBV7-3|.
CASSLSPSGANVLTF
TGTGCCAGCAGCTTAAGCCCCTCTGGGGCCAACGTCCTGACTTTC
>TRBJ2-5|TRBD1|TRBV4-2|.
CASSQSLNRGTGIGTQYF
TGTGCCAGCAGCCAAAGCCTTAATCGCGGGACAGGGATCGGGACCCAGTACTTC
>TRBJ2-7|.|TRBV6-5|.
CASGRTEYEQYF
TGTGCCAGCGGACGGACAGAATACGAGCAGTACTTC
>TRBJ1-2|.|TRBV4-3|once
CASSQDRGMNYGYTF
TGCGCCAGCAGCCAAGATCGGGGCATGAACTATGGCTACACCTTC
>TRBJ2-7|.|TRBV7-9|.
CASSFGSWEQYF
TGTGCCAGCAGCTTCGGCTCCTGGGAGCAGTACTTC
>TRBJ2-5|TRBD2|TRBV4-1|.
CASSQVGTSRETQYF
TGCGCCAGCAGCCAAGTAGGGACTAGCCGAGAGACCCAGTACTTC
>TRBJ2-7|.|TRBV2|.
CASSEFWGRGAEQYF
TGTGCCAGCAGTGAATTTTGGGGTAGGGGGGCCGAGCAGTACTTC
>TRBJ2-3|.|TRBV4-1|.
CASSQGRPPSTDTQYF
TGCGCCAGCAGCCAAGGAAGGCCCCCTAGCACAGATACGCAGTATTTT
>TRBJ2-3|.|TRBV9|.
CASSVLGTSTDTQYF
TGTGCCAGCAGCGTATTGGGGACTAGCACAGATACGCAGTATTTT
>TRBJ1-2|.|TRBV28|.
CASSLGGREGYTF
TGTGCCAGCAGTTTGGGTGGCAGGGAGGGCTACACCTTC
>TRBJ1-2|.|TRBV7-2|.
CASSLRVTSYTF
TGTGCCAGCAGCTTGAGGGTAACGAGCTACACCTTC
>TRBJ1-5|.|TRBV30|.
CAWRGTGFNQPQHF
TGTGCCTGGAGAGGGACTGGGTTTAATCAGCCCCAGCATTTT
>TRBJ1-1|.|TRBV5-5|.
CASSLAGRTEAFF
TGTGCCAGCAGCTTGGCAGGGCGGACTGAAGCTTTCTTT
>TRBJ2-7|TRBD1|TRBV27|.
CASSPLGQGAHEQYF
TGTGCCAGCAGTCCCCTGGGACAGGGGGCCCACGAGCAGTACTTC
>TRBJ1-1|TRBD1|TRBV5-4|.
CASSLRTGGDTEAFF
TGTGCCAGCAGCTTGCGGACAGGAGGGGACACTGAAGCTTTCTTT
>TRBJ1-4|TRBD1|TRBV7-2|.
CASSRDRARNEKLFF
TGTGCCAGCAGCCGGGACAGGGCGAGGAATGAAAAACTGTTTTTT
>TRBJ1-6|.|TRBV15|.
CATSRDPGGEEALHF
TGTGCCACCAGCAGAGACCCCGGCGGGGAAGAGGCCCTCCACTTT
>TRBJ1-4|TRBD1|TRBV9|.
CASSPQPQGAGEKLFF
TGTGCCAGCAGCCCCCAACCACAGGGGGCCGGAGAAAAACTGTTTTTT
>TRBJ2-1|.|TRBV9|.
CASSLSPAPGDEQFF
TGTGCCAGCAGCCTCTCCCCGGCTCCCGGGGATGAGCAGTTCTTC
>TRBJ2-7|TRBD2|TRBV5-4|.
CASSRDYGPYEQYF
TGTGCCAGCAGCCGGGACTACGGACCCTACGAGCAGTACTTC
>TRBJ1-1|.|TRBV29-1|.
CSVVGRHEAFF
TGCAGCGTTGTCGGGCGGCATGAAGCTTTCTTT
>TRBJ2-3|.|TRBV6-5|.
CASSYMGQDTQYF
TGTGCCAGCAGTTACATGGGGCAAGATACGCAGTATTTT
>TRBJ1-2|.|TRBV5-4|.
CASNRRGNYGYTF
TGTGCCAGCAACCGGCGGGGGAACTATGGCTACACCTTC
>TRBJ2-7|TRBD1|TRBV6-5|.
CASRRTGFYEQYF
TGTGCCAGCAGACGGACAGGGTTCTACGAGCAGTACTTC
>TRBJ2-2|.|TRBV7-9|.
CASSLLSMGTGELFF
TGTGCCAGCAGCTTACTTTCCATGGGGACCGGGGAGCTGTTTTTT
>TRBJ2-7|TRBD2|TRBV4-2|.
CASSLERGSLEQYF
TGTGCCAGCAGCTTGGAGCGGGGGAGCCTCGAGCAGTACTTC
>TRBJ2-7|TRBD1|TRBV30|.
CAWTQGTGAYEQYF
TGTGCCTGGACACAGGGGACAGGCGCCTACGAGCAGTACTTC
>TRBJ2-7|.|TRBV6-6|.
CASSYRQGYEQYF
TGTGCCAGCAGTTACCGGCAGGGATACGAGCAGTACTTC
>TRBJ2-5|.|TRBV7-2|.
CASSLALAETQYF
TGTGCCAGCAGCTTAGCCCTCGCGGAGACCCAGTACTTC
>TRBJ2-7|TRBD2|TRBV5-1|.
CASSLEGLADLYEQYF
TGCGCCAGCAGCTTGGAAGGACTAGCGGACTTATACGAGCAGTACTTC
>TRBJ1-1|.|TRBV30|.
CAWRGRGDTEAFF
TGTGCCTGGAGGGGGCGGGGCGACACTGAAGCTTTCTTT
>TRBJ2-1|.|TRBV30|.
CAWSVRYEQFF
TGTGCCTGGAGTGTAAGGTATGAGCAGTTCTTC